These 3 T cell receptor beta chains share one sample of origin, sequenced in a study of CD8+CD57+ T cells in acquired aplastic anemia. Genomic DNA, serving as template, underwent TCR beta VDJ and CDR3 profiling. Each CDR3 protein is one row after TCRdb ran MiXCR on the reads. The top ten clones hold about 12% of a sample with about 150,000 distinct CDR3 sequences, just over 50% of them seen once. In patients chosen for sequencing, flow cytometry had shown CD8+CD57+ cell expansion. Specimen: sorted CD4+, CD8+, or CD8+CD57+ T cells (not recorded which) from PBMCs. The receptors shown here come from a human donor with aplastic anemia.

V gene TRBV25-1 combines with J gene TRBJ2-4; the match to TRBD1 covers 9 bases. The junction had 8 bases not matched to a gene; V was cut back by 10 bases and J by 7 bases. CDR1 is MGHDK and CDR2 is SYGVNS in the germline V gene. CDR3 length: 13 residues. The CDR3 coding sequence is TGTGCCACCCAAGGGGACAGGGACAACATTCAGTACTTC. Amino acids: CATQGDRDNIQYF.

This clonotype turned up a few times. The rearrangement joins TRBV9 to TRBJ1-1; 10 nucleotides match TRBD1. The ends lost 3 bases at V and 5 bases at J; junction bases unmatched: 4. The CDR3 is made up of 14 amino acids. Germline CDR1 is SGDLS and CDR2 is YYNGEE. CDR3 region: CASSAVDRGTEAFF. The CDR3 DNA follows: TGTGCCAGCAGCGCGGTGGACAGGGGGACTGAAGCTTTCTTT.

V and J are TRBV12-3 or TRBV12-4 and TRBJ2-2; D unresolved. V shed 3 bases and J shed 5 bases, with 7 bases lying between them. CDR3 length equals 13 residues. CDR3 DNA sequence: TGTGCCAGCAGTTTTGAGGTTACCGGGGAGCTGTTTTTT. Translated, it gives CASSFEVTGELFF.